Below, one T cell receptor (beta chain) is given with its context. Its antigen is not known. Here immunoSEQ multiplex PCR was the method, and the copy in TCRdb shows in-frame clones only, minus some. The data contain about 72,000 clones, 75% to 90% of them seen just once; the ten biggest clones take up about 14%. Germline-derived CDR1 and CDR2 are SGDLS and YYNGEE. This CDR3 has 14 residues. Deletions cut 3 bases from V and 2 bases from J, with 11 bases between. Time point: week 23, last vaccination. Each dose delivered 300 ug of mutant IDH1 20-mer peptide subcutaneously with imiquimod. The data stem from a study of a mutant IDH1 vaccine in newly diagnosed glioma. Study-wide background: Beforehand, treatment had been radiotherapy, temozolomide, or both; the majority received both.

The source is a man between 18 and 29 years old with glioma. This chain connects TRBV9 to TRBJ2-5, with D uncertain. The starting material was PBMCs, obtained from a glioma patient whose treatment included an IDH1 peptide vaccine. In DNA form, the CDR3 reads TGTGCCAGCAGCGCTCATAGCTGGCAAGAGACCCAGTACTTC. Translation: CASSAHSWQETQYF.